This TCR beta chain was recorded in a study of spatial heterogeneity in lung cancer (dated by TCRdb to between 2018 and 2021). Turning to the overall study: Beta-chain transcripts were consistently detected in greater numbers than alpha-chain transcripts, which likely reflected higher beta-chain transcript abundance. In the raw uncorrected reads, each unique combination of TCR and UMI appeared more than ten times on average. Both alpha and beta chains were TCR-sequenced in samples taken at surgery, namely 220 tumor regions, 62 to 65 matched nontumor lung samples and just over 55 PBMC samples. The study quantitatively compared TCR alpha and beta repertoires across multiple tumor regions, matched nontumor lung and blood in non-small cell lung cancer. Nonsynonymous mutation counts, determined by whole-exome sequencing of tumor tissue, were related to TCR repertoire features.

The CDR3 sequence holds 20 residues, the cysteine and phenylalanine included. Only CDR3 DNA remains: 60 bases, in frame from the first base. The germline V gene (reference sequence) yields MNHEY for CDR1 and SMNVEV for CDR2. V loses 6 bases, J loses 0 bases, and the germline ends lie 29 bases apart. Sample time point, as interpreted from the label and publication: sample taken at primary tumor resection. Samples were obtained from about 75 patients with early-stage, untreated non-small cell lung cancer from the lung TRACERx cohort. TCR sequencing used whole RNA extracted from tumor and nontumor lung tissue, or from cryopreserved PBMC samples, without cell sorting. Only patients with enough RNA available from two or more tumor regions were chosen for TCR sequencing. The full study reports these points: Ubiquitous expanded tumor TCRs were found in blood more often at tumor resection than at routine follow-up. Additional single-cell paired TCR alpha and beta sequencing was considered necessary to confirm, at a functional level, the hypothesis that regional TCRs recognize regional mutations.

Preparation of the library involved 5' RACE. For sequencing, a NextSeq 500 was employed. The TCR library protocol attached a unique molecular identifier to each TCR cDNA molecule to allow correction of PCR and sequencing errors. Per the original workflow: TCR identification, UMI-based error correction and CDR3 extraction were performed with Decombinator tools. TCRs above a frequency of 2 per 1,000, corresponding to the top 1% of the tumor frequency distribution, were defined as expanded. Rényi diversity was computed with the R vegan package after subsampling each repertoire 100 times to 5,000 TCRs. CDR3 similarity networks were constructed using string-kernel similarity of amino acid triplets, with links drawn between CDR3s whose pairwise similarity was above 0.82. Clones were called with MiXCR by TCRdb after fastp trimmed the public reads at Q25, and only in-frame beta chains were retained. Rows with one shared CDR3 protein collapse into an entry with the most common genes and DNA. TCRdb's processing, not the authors', yielded these V and J calls. This sample is represented by 25,000 or so distinct CDR3 sequences; approximately 4.6% of them were singletons. The top ten hold around 5.2% of the sample.

At least ten counts were recorded for this clonotype. Which antigen it targets is not known. Per-nucleotide qualities are absent, and no much larger clonotype sits a single base away. This receptor chain uses TRBV27 and TRBJ1-1; confidence is insufficient to name the D gene. The TCR was taken from a male donor with early-stage non-small cell lung cancer. The specimen was PBMCs, collected at surgery. The CDR3 region: CASSPLSGVPGELMNTEAFF. The DNA sequence is as follows: TGTGCCAGCAGCCCTTTGTCCGGGGTTCCTGGGGAATTAATGAACACTGAAGCTTTCTTT.